The rows below give T cell receptor beta chains drawn from one sample of a study of cytomegalovirus exposure and HLA in healthy donors. Using immunoSEQ multiplex PCR, the repertoire was profiled, and TCRdb retains in-frame clones only, with some absent. The data show approximately 100,000 clones, with roughly 87% seen just once and about 6.5% held by the top ten. What was sequenced was PBMCs. These receptors all stem from a man aged 18 to 29 in good health and CMV-seropositive. The CDR3 runs from the conserved cysteine through the conserved F or W. A D gene is named only where the DNA matches it firmly. Clone size is stated in some rows and not others, as once, few, many or a class when expanded.

v_gene: TRBV15; d_gene: -; j_gene: TRBJ2-1; abundance: -; len: 15; CDR3aa: CATSRDPRIYNEQFF; CDR3nt: TGTGCCACCAGCAGAGATCCTAGAATCTACAATGAGCAGTTCTTC
v_gene: TRBV7-3; d_gene: -; j_gene: TRBJ2-3; abundance: -; len: 15; CDR3aa: CASSLAPSRTDTQYF; CDR3nt: TGTGCCAGCAGCTTAGCTCCTAGTAGGACAGATACGCAGTATTTT
v_gene: TRBV29-1; d_gene: -; j_gene: TRBJ1-1; abundance: -; len: 13; CDR3aa: CSVERQGGTEAFF; CDR3nt: TGCAGCGTTGAAAGGCAGGGTGGCACTGAAGCTTTCTTT
v_gene: TRBV7-6; d_gene: -; j_gene: TRBJ1-5; abundance: -; len: 14; CDR3aa: CASSLEPRSQPQHF; CDR3nt: TGTGCCAGCAGCTTAGAGCCTAGATCTCAGCCCCAGCATTTT
v_gene: TRBV2; d_gene: -; j_gene: TRBJ1-2; abundance: few; len: 11; CDR3aa: CASSPDYGYTF; CDR3nt: TGTGCCAGCAGCCCCGACTATGGCTACACCTTC
v_gene: TRBV18; d_gene: -; j_gene: TRBJ1-3; abundance: -; len: 14; CDR3aa: CASSRSGSGNTIYF; CDR3nt: TGTGCCAGCTCACGTTCAGGGTCCGGAAACACCATATATTTT
v_gene: TRBV4-2; d_gene: -; j_gene: TRBJ2-7; abundance: -; len: 14; CDR3aa: CASSQDHSSYEQYF; CDR3nt: TGTGCCAGCAGCCAAGATCACAGCTCCTACGAGCAGTACTTC
v_gene: TRBV29-1; d_gene: -; j_gene: TRBJ1-3; abundance: -; len: 15; CDR3aa: CSVENRGVSGNTIYF; CDR3nt: TGCAGCGTGGAGAATAGGGGTGTCTCTGGAAACACCATATATTTT
v_gene: TRBV7-9; d_gene: TRBD2; j_gene: TRBJ2-7; abundance: -; len: 15; CDR3aa: CASSFGSGREYEQYF; CDR3nt: TGTGCCAGCAGCTTCGGGAGCGGGAGGGAATACGAGCAGTACTTC
v_gene: TRBV5-4; d_gene: TRBD1; j_gene: TRBJ2-1; abundance: -; len: 16; CDR3aa: CASAERGTGRSNEQFF; CDR3nt: TGTGCCAGCGCCGAACGTGGGACAGGGCGTAGCAATGAGCAGTTCTTC
v_gene: TRBV9; d_gene: -; j_gene: TRBJ1-5; abundance: -; len: 15; CDR3aa: CASSVRSISNQPQHF; CDR3nt: TGTGCCAGCAGCGTACGGTCAATTAGCAATCAGCCCCAGCATTTT
v_gene: TRBV28; d_gene: -; j_gene: TRBJ2-5; abundance: -; len: 15; CDR3aa: CASSSVTAYQETQYF; CDR3nt: TGTGCCAGCAGTTCCGTGACAGCATACCAAGAGACCCAGTACTTC
v_gene: TRBV5-6; d_gene: TRBD2; j_gene: TRBJ2-1; abundance: -; len: 15; CDR3aa: CASSLSSGSGNEQFF; CDR3nt: TGTGCCAGCAGCTTGTCTAGCGGGAGTGGCAATGAGCAGTTCTTC
v_gene: TRBV5-1; d_gene: TRBD2; j_gene: TRBJ2-5; abundance: few; len: 13; CDR3aa: CASSSTSVETQYF; CDR3nt: TGCGCCAGCAGCTCCACTAGCGTAGAGACCCAGTACTTC
v_gene: TRBV4-3; d_gene: -; j_gene: TRBJ2-2; abundance: -; len: 16; CDR3aa: CASSQDRASAPGELFF; CDR3nt: TGCGCCAGCAGCCAAGATCGGGCTAGCGCTCCCGGGGAGCTGTTTTTT
v_gene: TRBV19; d_gene: TRBD1; j_gene: TRBJ2-2; abundance: -; len: 15; CDR3aa: CASSIRDRGLEELFF; CDR3nt: TGTGCCAGTAGTATTCGGGACAGGGGCTTGGAGGAGCTGTTTTTT
v_gene: TRBV5-5; d_gene: TRBD1; j_gene: TRBJ2-7; abundance: -; len: 15; CDR3aa: CASSGRTGSLYEQYF; CDR3nt: TGTGCCAGCAGCGGAAGGACAGGCAGTTTATACGAGCAGTACTTC
v_gene: TRBV18; d_gene: TRBD1; j_gene: TRBJ2-7; abundance: -; len: 14; CDR3aa: CASSSQGASREQYF; CDR3nt: TGTGCCAGCTCTTCACAGGGGGCCTCACGCGAGCAGTACTTC
v_gene: TRBV18; d_gene: TRBD1; j_gene: TRBJ1-1; abundance: -; len: 16; CDR3aa: CASSPPTTGMNTEAFF; CDR3nt: TGTGCCAGCTCACCACCGACGACAGGGATGAACACTGAAGCTTTCTTT
v_gene: TRBV5-8; d_gene: TRBD1; j_gene: TRBJ1-4; abundance: -; len: 16; CDR3aa: CASSFGTGAANEKLFF; CDR3nt: TGTGCCAGCAGCTTCGGGACAGGGGCCGCCAATGAAAAACTGTTTTTT
v_gene: TRBV7-2; d_gene: TRBD1; j_gene: TRBJ2-6; abundance: -; len: 18; CDR3aa: CASTLRGRGTVEANVLTF; CDR3nt: TGTGCCAGCACCTTAAGAGGCAGGGGGACGGTAGAGGCCAACGTCCTGACTTTC
v_gene: TRBV7-2; d_gene: TRBD1; j_gene: TRBJ1-2; abundance: once; len: 15; CDR3aa: CASSFGQGANYGYTF; CDR3nt: TGTGCCAGCAGCTTCGGACAGGGAGCTAACTATGGCTACACCTTC
v_gene: TRBV2; d_gene: -; j_gene: TRBJ2-6; abundance: -; len: 15; CDR3aa: CASTFGNSGANVLTF; CDR3nt: TGTGCCAGCACCTTCGGGAATAGCGGGGCCAACGTCCTGACTTTC
v_gene: TRBV2; d_gene: -; j_gene: TRBJ1-2; abundance: -; len: 14; CDR3aa: CASSEVAGGVGYTF; CDR3nt: TGTGCCAGCAGTGAAGTGGCGGGAGGGGTTGGCTACACCTTC
v_gene: TRBV11-3; d_gene: TRBD1; j_gene: TRBJ2-1; abundance: -; len: 17; CDR3aa: CASSSSTWDRSTDEQFF; CDR3nt: TGTGCCAGCAGCTCAAGCACGTGGGACAGGAGCACGGATGAGCAGTTCTTC
v_gene: TRBV9; d_gene: TRBD1; j_gene: TRBJ2-5; abundance: -; len: 14; CDR3aa: CASTETGSEETQYF; CDR3nt: TGTGCCAGCACCGAGACAGGGTCGGAGGAGACCCAGTACTTC
v_gene: TRBV28; d_gene: TRBD2; j_gene: TRBJ2-1; abundance: -; len: 14; CDR3aa: CASSFLAGYNEQFF; CDR3nt: TGTGCCAGCAGTTTCCTAGCGGGCTACAATGAGCAGTTCTTC
v_gene: TRBV10-3; d_gene: TRBD1; j_gene: TRBJ1-1; abundance: once; len: 14; CDR3aa: CAIRGTGDYTEAFF; CDR3nt: TGTGCCATCAGGGGGACAGGGGATTATACTGAAGCTTTCTTT
v_gene: TRBV6-5; d_gene: -; j_gene: TRBJ1-2; abundance: -; len: 14; CDR3aa: CASSYRVVGYGYTF; CDR3nt: TGTGCCAGCAGTTACCGGGTGGTTGGCTATGGCTACACCTTC
v_gene: TRBV19; d_gene: -; j_gene: TRBJ1-2; abundance: few; len: 14; CDR3aa: CASSFGQDPFGYTF; CDR3nt: TGTGCCAGTAGTTTTGGACAAGATCCCTTTGGCTACACCTTC
v_gene: TRBV29-1; d_gene: -; j_gene: TRBJ1-1; abundance: -; len: 12; CDR3aa: CSAGQPNTEAFF; CDR3nt: TGCAGCGCTGGACAGCCGAACACTGAAGCTTTCTTT
v_gene: TRBV11-2; d_gene: TRBD2; j_gene: TRBJ2-7; abundance: -; len: 16; CDR3aa: CASSLVGGRASYEQYF; CDR3nt: TGTGCCAGCAGCTTAGTTGGTGGGAGGGCCTCCTACGAGCAGTACTTC
v_gene: TRBV6-8; d_gene: TRBD2; j_gene: TRBJ2-1; abundance: -; len: 18; CDR3aa: CASSVPRVRGGVLTEQFF; CDR3nt: TGTGCCAGCAGTGTACCTAGAGTTCGCGGGGGGGTTCTTACAGAGCAGTTCTTC
v_gene: TRBV7-2; d_gene: -; j_gene: TRBJ2-7; abundance: once; len: 14; CDR3aa: CASSLGGPSDEQYF; CDR3nt: TGTGCCAGCAGCTTAGGAGGGCCCTCTGACGAGCAGTACTTC
v_gene: TRBV10-2; d_gene: TRBD1; j_gene: TRBJ2-7; abundance: -; len: 15; CDR3aa: CASRVGTGGKYEQYF; CDR3nt: TGCGCCAGCAGGGTAGGGACAGGGGGCAAATACGAGCAGTACTTC
v_gene: TRBV2; d_gene: TRBD2; j_gene: TRBJ2-7; abundance: -; len: 15; CDR3aa: CASSGASGRTYEQYF; CDR3nt: TGTGCCAGCAGTGGGGCTAGCGGGAGAACCTACGAGCAGTACTTC
v_gene: TRBV19; d_gene: -; j_gene: TRBJ2-1; abundance: -; len: 15; CDR3aa: CASSTGLNPYNEQFF; CDR3nt: TGTGCCAGTAGTACCGGACTGAATCCCTACAATGAGCAGTTCTTC
v_gene: TRBV9; d_gene: -; j_gene: TRBJ1-4; abundance: -; len: 13; CDR3aa: CASSVATGEKLFF; CDR3nt: TGTGCCAGCAGCGTAGCTACGGGGGAAAAACTGTTTTTT
v_gene: TRBV11-3; d_gene: TRBD1; j_gene: TRBJ2-2; abundance: -; len: 15; CDR3aa: CASSFGRGGEGELFF; CDR3nt: TGTGCCAGCAGCTTTGGACGAGGGGGCGAAGGGGAGCTGTTTTTT
v_gene: TRBV5-6; d_gene: TRBD1; j_gene: TRBJ2-1; abundance: -; len: 15; CDR3aa: CASSETVGQGGEQFF; CDR3nt: TGTGCCAGCAGCGAAACGGTTGGACAGGGTGGAGAGCAGTTCTTC
v_gene: TRBV7-2; d_gene: -; j_gene: TRBJ2-3; abundance: -; len: 15; CDR3aa: CASSPRGLSTDTQYF; CDR3nt: TGTGCCAGCAGCCCACGGGGGTTGAGCACAGATACGCAGTATTTT
v_gene: TRBV9; d_gene: TRBD2; j_gene: TRBJ2-2; abundance: -; len: 17; CDR3aa: CASSYPGLAGNTGELFF; CDR3nt: TGTGCCAGCAGCTACCCGGGCCTAGCGGGAAACACCGGGGAGCTGTTTTTT
v_gene: TRBV6-1; d_gene: -; j_gene: TRBJ2-5; abundance: -; len: 13; CDR3aa: CASRDAVKETQYF; CDR3nt: TGTGCCAGCAGGGATGCGGTGAAAGAGACCCAGTACTTC
v_gene: TRBV19; d_gene: TRBD2; j_gene: TRBJ2-7; abundance: -; len: 12; CDR3aa: CASRGLADEQYF; CDR3nt: TGTGCCAGTAGGGGACTAGCTGACGAGCAGTACTTC
v_gene: TRBV28; d_gene: TRBD2; j_gene: TRBJ2-7; abundance: -; len: 16; CDR3aa: CASSSLGLAVTYEQYF; CDR3nt: TGTGCCAGCAGTTCCCTCGGGCTAGCGGTCACCTACGAGCAGTACTTC
v_gene: TRBV9; d_gene: TRBD1; j_gene: TRBJ2-3; abundance: -; len: 15; CDR3aa: CASSVGDRSTDTQYF; CDR3nt: TGTGCCAGCAGCGTAGGGGACAGGAGCACAGATACGCAGTATTTT
v_gene: TRBV15; d_gene: -; j_gene: TRBJ2-6; abundance: -; len: 16; CDR3aa: CATSGTGGAGANVLTF; CDR3nt: TGTGCCACCAGCGGAACAGGGGGGGCTGGGGCCAACGTCCTGACTTTC
v_gene: TRBV7-8; d_gene: -; j_gene: TRBJ2-3; abundance: -; len: 19; CDR3aa: CASSLGRFIRPTTTDTQYF; CDR3nt: TGTGCCAGCAGCTTAGGTCGCTTTATTCGCCCAACTACTACAGATACGCAGTATTTT
v_gene: TRBV10-3; d_gene: TRBD1; j_gene: TRBJ2-3; abundance: -; len: 14; CDR3aa: CANGQGHFTDTQYF; CDR3nt: TGTGCCAACGGACAGGGGCACTTCACAGATACGCAGTATTTT
v_gene: TRBV7-9; d_gene: TRBD1; j_gene: TRBJ1-1; abundance: -; len: 16; CDR3aa: CASSSPGTGVNTEAFF; CDR3nt: TGTGCCAGCAGCTCCCCCGGGACAGGGGTGAACACTGAAGCTTTCTTT
v_gene: TRBV13; d_gene: TRBD1; j_gene: TRBJ2-7; abundance: -; len: 14; CDR3aa: CASSVGQGNHEQYF; CDR3nt: TGTGCCAGCAGCGTAGGACAGGGAAACCACGAGCAGTACTTC
v_gene: TRBV11-2; d_gene: -; j_gene: TRBJ1-5; abundance: -; len: 13; CDR3aa: CASSLQGSQPQHF; CDR3nt: TGTGCCAGCAGCTTACAGGGCTCCCAGCCCCAGCATTTT